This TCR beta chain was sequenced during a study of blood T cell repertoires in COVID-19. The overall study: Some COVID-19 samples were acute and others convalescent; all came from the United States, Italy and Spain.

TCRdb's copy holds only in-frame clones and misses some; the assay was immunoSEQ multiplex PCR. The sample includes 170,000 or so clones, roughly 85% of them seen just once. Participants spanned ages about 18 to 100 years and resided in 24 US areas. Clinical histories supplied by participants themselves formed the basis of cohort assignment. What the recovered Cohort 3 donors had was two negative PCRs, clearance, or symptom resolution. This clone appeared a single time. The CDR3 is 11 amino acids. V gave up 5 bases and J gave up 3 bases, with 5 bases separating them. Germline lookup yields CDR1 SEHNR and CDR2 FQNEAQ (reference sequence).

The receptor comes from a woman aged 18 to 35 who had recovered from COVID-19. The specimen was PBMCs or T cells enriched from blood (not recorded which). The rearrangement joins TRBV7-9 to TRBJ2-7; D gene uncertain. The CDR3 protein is CASSAYYEQYF. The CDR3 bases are TGTGCCAGCAGCGCCTACTACGAGCAGTACTTC.